This entry concerns a single T cell receptor beta chain. Its target antigen remains unknown. No much larger clone exists at a distance of one base, and base qualities are not known. This sample was taken from a study of CD8+CD57+ T cells in acquired aplastic anemia (dated by TCRdb to 2016 to 2019). About the study as a whole: On average, sorted CD4+ and CD8+ cells yielded roughly 3.4 ug of extracted DNA, with a range of about 0.17 to 27.4 ug. A CD8+CD57+ expansion meant a frequency higher than the mean frequency seen in healthy subjects.

Points the paper makes about the study in general: No significant difference in CD8+ Simpson's diversity was found between patients and healthy controls (P=0.060). Approximately 31 CD8+ CDR3 sequences were found in both patients and controls but appeared to be highly expressed in patients and within the immunodominant clones of the patients.

Deletion took 2 bases off V and 5 bases off J, with a span of 13 bases between the germline ends. In the germline V gene (reference sequence), CDR1 corresponds to LNHNV and CDR2 to YYDKDF. From the cysteine through the phenylalanine, the CDR3 covers 14 amino acids. The only DNA kept is the CDR3, 42 bases in frame from the first base. Flow cytometry had shown CD8+CD57+ cell expansion in the patients selected for sequencing. Every patient had severe acquired aplastic anemia, diagnosed using the International Study of Aplastic Anemia and Agranulocytosis and Camitta criteria. Patients had received no therapy at the time of blood sampling. In the study, sorted CD4+ and CD8+ blood T cells from patients with severe aplastic anemia and from healthy subjects underwent deep sequencing of TCR repertoires. In the USA, patient enrollment took place under clinicaltrials.gov protocols 00001620, 01623167, 00001397, 00071045, 00081523 and 00961064. Ficoll-Paque density gradient centrifugation was used to isolate peripheral blood mononuclear cells. Before DNA was extracted, CD4+ and CD8+ T cells were sorted using either FACS or magnetic beads.

TCR beta VDJ combination and CDR3 sequence profiling used genomic DNA as the template. An Illumina HiSeq 2000 was used for TCR repertoire sequencing. The paper's data handling went like this. Repertoires were assessed using TRBV/TRBJ rearrangement plots, CDR3 size and DJ length profiles, and Simpson's diversity index. The immunodominant clone was defined as the most abundant DNA sequence in deep sequencing data. CDR3 amino acid sequences were screened for sharing across subjects and compared with published repertoires and the VDJdb database. TCRdb trimmed public reads at Q25 via fastp, called clones via MiXCR and kept in-frame beta chains. Entries are consolidated by CDR3 protein sequence, retaining the most common genes and DNA. The V and J calls here are based on TCRdb, not the publication. The sample yields under 200,000 distinct CDR3 sequences; 47% were counted once. The ten largest make up 2.5% to 3.5% of the sample.

The clonotype originates from a human donor with aplastic anemia. The sequence links TRBV15 to TRBJ2-7, with no reliable assignment of the D segment. The sample taken for sequencing was sorted CD4+, CD8+, or CD8+CD57+ T cells (not recorded which) from PBMCs. The CDR3 region has the sequence CATSRYILIHEQYF. The sequence in DNA is TGTGCCACCAGCAGATACATATTAATCCACGAGCAGTACTTC.